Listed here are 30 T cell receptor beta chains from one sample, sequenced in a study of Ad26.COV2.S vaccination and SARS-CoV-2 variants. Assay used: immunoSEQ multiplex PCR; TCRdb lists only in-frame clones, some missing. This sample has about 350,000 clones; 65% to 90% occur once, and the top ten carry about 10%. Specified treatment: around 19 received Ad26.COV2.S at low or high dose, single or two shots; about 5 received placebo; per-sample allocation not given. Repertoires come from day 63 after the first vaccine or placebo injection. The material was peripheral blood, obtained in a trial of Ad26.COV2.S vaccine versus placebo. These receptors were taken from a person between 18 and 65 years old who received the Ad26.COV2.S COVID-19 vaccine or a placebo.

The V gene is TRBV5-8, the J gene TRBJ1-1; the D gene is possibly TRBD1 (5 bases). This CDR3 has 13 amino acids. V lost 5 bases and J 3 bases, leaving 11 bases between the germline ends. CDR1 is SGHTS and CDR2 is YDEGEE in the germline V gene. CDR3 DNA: TGTGCCAGCAGTACCCTGGGGGACACTGAAGCTTTCTTT. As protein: CASSTLGDTEAFF.

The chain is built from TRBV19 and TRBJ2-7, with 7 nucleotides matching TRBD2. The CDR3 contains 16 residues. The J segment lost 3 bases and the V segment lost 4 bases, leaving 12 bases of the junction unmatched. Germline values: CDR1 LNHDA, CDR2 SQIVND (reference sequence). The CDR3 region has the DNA TGTGCCAGTAGTAGGGGGAGGGCCTCCCTTTTCTACGAGCAGTACTTC. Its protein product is CASSRGRASLFYEQYF.

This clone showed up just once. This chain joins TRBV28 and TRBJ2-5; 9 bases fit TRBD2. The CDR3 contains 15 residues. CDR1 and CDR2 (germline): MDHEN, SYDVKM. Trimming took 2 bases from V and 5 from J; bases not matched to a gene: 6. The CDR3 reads CASSLGGGAGETQYF. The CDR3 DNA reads TGTGCCAGCAGTTTAGGCGGGGGGGCAGGGGAGACCCAGTACTTC.

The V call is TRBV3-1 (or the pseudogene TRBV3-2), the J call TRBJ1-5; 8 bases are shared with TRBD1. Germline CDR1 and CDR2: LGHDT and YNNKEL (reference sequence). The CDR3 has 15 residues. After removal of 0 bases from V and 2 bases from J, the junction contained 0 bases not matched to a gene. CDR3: CASSQEGQGNQPQHF. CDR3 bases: TGTGCCAGCAGCCAAGAGGGACAGGGCAATCAGCCCCAGCATTTT.

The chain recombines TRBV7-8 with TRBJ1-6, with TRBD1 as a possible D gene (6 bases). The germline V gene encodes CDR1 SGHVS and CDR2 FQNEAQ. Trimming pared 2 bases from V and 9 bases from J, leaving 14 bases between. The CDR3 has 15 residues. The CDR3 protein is CASSLQGSRSSPLHF. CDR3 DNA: TGTGCCAGCAGCTTACAGGGGAGTAGGAGTTCACCCCTCCACTTT.

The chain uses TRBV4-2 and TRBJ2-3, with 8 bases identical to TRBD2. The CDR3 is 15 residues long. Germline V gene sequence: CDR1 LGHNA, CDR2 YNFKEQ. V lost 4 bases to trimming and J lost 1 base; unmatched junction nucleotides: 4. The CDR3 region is CASSLNGGGTDTQYF. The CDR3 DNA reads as TGTGCCAGCAGCCTAAACGGGGGGGGCACAGATACGCAGTATTTT.

CDR3 DNA: TGTGCCAGCAGTTCATCATCCAGGGGCGGCCAAGAGACCCAGTACTTC. Protein sequence: CASSSSSRGGQETQYF. This chain links TRBV28 with TRBJ2-5, with D possibly being TRBD1 (6 bases). V dropped 4 bases and J dropped 1 base, with 16 bases sitting between them. This CDR3 comprises 16 residues. Germline CDR1 MDHEN, CDR2 SYDVKM. Combining the CDR3 with reference TRBV28 and TRBJ2-5 gives the whole variable domain DVKVTQSSRYLVKRTGEKVFLECVQDMDHENMFWYRQDPGLGLRLIYFSYDVKMKEKGDIPEGYSVSREKKERFSLILESASTNQTSMYLCASSSSSRGGQETQYFGPGTRLLVL.

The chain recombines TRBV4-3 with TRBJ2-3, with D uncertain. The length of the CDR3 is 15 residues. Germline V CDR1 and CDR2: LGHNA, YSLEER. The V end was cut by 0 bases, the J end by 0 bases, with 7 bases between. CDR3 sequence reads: CASSQDGRSTDTQYF. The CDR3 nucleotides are TGCGCCAGCAGCCAAGACGGCAGGAGCACAGATACGCAGTATTTT.

CDR3 protein: CSASPVMDGDQPQHF. CDR3 sequence (DNA): TGCAGTGCCAGTCCAGTTATGGACGGGGATCAGCCCCAGCATTTT. The chain carries TRBV20-1 and TRBJ1-5; no clear D. Germline CDR1 DFQATT, CDR2 SNEGSKA (reference sequence). V lost 6 bases and J lost 5, with 20 bases in between. The CDR3 has 15 amino acids.

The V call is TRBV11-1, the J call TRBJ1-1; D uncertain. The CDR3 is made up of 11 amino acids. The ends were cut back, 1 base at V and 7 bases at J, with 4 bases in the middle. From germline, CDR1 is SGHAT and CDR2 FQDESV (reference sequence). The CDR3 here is CASSLVDEAFF. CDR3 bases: TGTGCCAGCAGCTTAGTGGATGAAGCTTTCTTT.

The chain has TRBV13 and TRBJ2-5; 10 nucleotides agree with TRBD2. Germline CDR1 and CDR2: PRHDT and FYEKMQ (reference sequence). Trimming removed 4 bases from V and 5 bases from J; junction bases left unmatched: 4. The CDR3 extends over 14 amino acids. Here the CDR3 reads CASSSSGGVETQYF. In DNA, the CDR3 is TGTGCCAGCAGCTCAAGCGGGGGGGTGGAGACCCAGTACTTC.

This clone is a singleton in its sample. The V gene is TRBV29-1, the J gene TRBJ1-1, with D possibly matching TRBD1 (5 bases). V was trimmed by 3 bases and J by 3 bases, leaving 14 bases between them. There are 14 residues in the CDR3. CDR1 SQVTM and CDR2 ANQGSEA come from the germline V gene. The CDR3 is CSVDGREGYTEAFF. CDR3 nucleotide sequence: TGCAGCGTTGATGGCAGGGAAGGGTACACTGAAGCTTTCTTT.

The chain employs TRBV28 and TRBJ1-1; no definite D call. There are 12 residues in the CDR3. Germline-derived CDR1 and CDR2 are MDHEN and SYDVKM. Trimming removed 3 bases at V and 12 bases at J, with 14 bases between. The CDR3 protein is CASSLLKRATFF. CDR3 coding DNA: TGTGCCAGCAGTTTGCTTAAAAGGGCTACTTTCTTT.

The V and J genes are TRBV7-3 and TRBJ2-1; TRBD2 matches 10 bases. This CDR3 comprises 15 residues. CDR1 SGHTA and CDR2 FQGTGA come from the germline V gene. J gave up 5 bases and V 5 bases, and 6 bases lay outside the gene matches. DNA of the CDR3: TGTGCCAGCAGCCCCCGGCTAGCGGGAGACAATGAGCAGTTCTTC. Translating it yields CASSPRLAGDNEQFF.

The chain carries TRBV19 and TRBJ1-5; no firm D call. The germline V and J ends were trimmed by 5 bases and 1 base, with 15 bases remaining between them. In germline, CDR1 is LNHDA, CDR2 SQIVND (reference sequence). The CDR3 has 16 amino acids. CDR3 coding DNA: TGTGCCAGTAGTGCCCCGGTTGTAGCAAGCAATCAGCCCCAGCATTTT. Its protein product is CASSAPVVASNQPQHF. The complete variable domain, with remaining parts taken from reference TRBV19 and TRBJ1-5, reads DGGITQSPKYLFRKEGQNVTLSCEQNLNHDAMYWYRQDPGQGLRLIYYSQIVNDFQKGDIAEGYSVSREKKESFPLTVTSAQKNPTAFYLCASSAPVVASNQPQHFGDGTRLSIL.

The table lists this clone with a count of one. CDR3 nucleotides: TGTGCCAGCAGCCCCTGGGTAGCGGGGGGAGACTACGAGCAGTACTTC. Amino acids: CASSPWVAGGDYEQYF. This sequence joins TRBV3-1 (or the pseudogene TRBV3-2) and TRBJ2-7; 10 nucleotides agree with TRBD2. Germline values: CDR1 LGHDT, CDR2 YNNKEL (reference sequence). V was clipped by 4 bases and J by 3 bases; unmatched bases: 9. This CDR3 region has 16 residues.

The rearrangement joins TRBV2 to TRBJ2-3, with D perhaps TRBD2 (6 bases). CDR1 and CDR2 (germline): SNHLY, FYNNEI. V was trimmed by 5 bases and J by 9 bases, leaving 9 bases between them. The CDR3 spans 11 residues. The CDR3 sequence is CASSTGGTQYF. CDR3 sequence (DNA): TGTGCCAGCAGTACCGGAGGGACGCAGTATTTT.

CDR3 protein: CASSGAGAGYTF. For the CDR3, the DNA is TGTGCCAGCAGCGGGGCGGGTGCTGGCTACACCTTC. The rearrangement links TRBV2 to TRBJ1-2; weak D call: TRBD1 (5 bases). CDR1 and CDR2 from the germline V gene are SNHLY and FYNNEI. V lost 6 bases to trimming and J lost 7 bases, with 12 bases between them. The CDR3 runs to 12 residues.

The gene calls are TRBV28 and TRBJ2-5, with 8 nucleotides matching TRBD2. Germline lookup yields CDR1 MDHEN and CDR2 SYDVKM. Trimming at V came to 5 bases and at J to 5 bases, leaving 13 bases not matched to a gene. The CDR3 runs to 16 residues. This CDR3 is CASSPSAGGDGETQYF. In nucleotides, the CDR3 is TGTGCCAGCAGTCCAAGTGCGGGGGGCGACGGGGAGACCCAGTACTTC.

The CDR3 loop is CASSISQGMGYSNQPQHF. In DNA form, the CDR3 reads TGTGCCAGTAGTATCAGCCAGGGGATGGGTTATAGCAATCAGCCCCAGCATTTT. The V call is TRBV19, the J call TRBJ1-5, with a possible D match to TRBD1 (6 bases). Germline V gene data show CDR1 as LNHDA and CDR2 as SQIVND (reference sequence). The ends were cut back, 3 bases at V and 0 bases at J, with 18 bases in the middle. The CDR3 is 18 residues long.

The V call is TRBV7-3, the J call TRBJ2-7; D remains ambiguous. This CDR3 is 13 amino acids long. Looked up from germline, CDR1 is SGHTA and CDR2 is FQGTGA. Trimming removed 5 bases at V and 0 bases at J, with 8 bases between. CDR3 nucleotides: TGTGCCAGCAGCAAGGACCACTCCTACGAGCAGTACTTC. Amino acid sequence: CASSKDHSYEQYF. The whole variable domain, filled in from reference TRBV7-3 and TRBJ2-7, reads GAGVSQTPSNKVTEKGKYVELRCDPISGHTALYWYRQSLGQGPEFLIYFQGTGAADDSGLPNDRFFAVRPEGSVSTLKIQRTERGDSAVYLCASSKDHSYEQYFGPGTRLTVT.

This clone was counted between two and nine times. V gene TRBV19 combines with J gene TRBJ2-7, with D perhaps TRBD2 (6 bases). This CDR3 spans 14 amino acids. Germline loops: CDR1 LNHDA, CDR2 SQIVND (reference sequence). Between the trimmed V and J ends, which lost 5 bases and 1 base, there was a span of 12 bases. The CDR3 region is CASSQRGTSYEQYF. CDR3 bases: TGTGCCAGTAGTCAACGGGGGACGTCCTACGAGCAGTACTTC.

The CDR3 DNA follows: TGTGCCAGCAGTTTAGACAGGGCTGGTACGCAGTATTTT. It encodes CASSLDRAGTQYF. The chain couples TRBV12-3 or TRBV12-4 to TRBJ2-3; D is perhaps TRBD1 (6 bases). V dropped 1 base and J dropped 8 bases, with 10 bases sitting between them. The CDR3 loop spans 13 amino acids.

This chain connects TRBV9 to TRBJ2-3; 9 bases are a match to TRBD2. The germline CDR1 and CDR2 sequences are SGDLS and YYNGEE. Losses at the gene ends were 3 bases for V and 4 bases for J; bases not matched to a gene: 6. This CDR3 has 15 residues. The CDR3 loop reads CASSGGLASSDTQYF. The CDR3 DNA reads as TGTGCCAGCAGCGGAGGACTAGCGTCGTCAGATACGCAGTATTTT.

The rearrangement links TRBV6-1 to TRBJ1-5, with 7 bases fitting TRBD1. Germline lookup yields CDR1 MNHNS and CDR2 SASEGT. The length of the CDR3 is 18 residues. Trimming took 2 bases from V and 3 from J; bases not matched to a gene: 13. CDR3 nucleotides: TGTGCCAGCAGTGAATATACGACAGGGAGGGCCTCCAATCAGCCCCAGCATTTT. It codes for CASSEYTTGRASNQPQHF.

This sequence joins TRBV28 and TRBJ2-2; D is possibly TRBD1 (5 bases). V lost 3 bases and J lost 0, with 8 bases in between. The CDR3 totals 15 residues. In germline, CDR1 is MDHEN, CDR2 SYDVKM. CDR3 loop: CASSFWGANTGELFF. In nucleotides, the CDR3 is TGTGCCAGCAGTTTTTGGGGCGCGAACACCGGGGAGCTGTTTTTT.

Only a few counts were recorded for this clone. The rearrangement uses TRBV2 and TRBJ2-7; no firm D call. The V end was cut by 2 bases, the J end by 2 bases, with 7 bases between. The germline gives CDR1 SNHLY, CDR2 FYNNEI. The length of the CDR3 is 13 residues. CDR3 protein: CASSESHAYEQYF. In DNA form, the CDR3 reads TGTGCCAGCAGTGAATCGCACGCCTACGAGCAGTACTTC. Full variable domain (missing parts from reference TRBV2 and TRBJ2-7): EPEVTQTPSHQVTQMGQEVILRCVPISNHLYFYWYRQILGQKVEFLVSFYNNEISEKSEIFDDQFSVERPDGSNFTLKIRSTKLEDSAMYFCASSESHAYEQYFGPGTRLTVT.

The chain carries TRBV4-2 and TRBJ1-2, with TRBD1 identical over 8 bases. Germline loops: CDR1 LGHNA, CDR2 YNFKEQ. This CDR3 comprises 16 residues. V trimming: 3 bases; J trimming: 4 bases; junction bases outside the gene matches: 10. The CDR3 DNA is TGTGCCAGCAGCCAGGTCCCGGGACAGGCTCTCTATGGCTACACCTTC. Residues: CASSQVPGQALYGYTF.

CDR3: CASTVGSSSYEQYF. DNA for the CDR3: TGCGCCAGCACAGTGGGGTCGAGCTCCTACGAGCAGTACTTC. The V gene is TRBV5-1, the J gene TRBJ2-7, with D unresolved. The CDR3 totals 14 residues. The V and J ends lost 6 bases and 0 bases respectively, with 13 bases between them. Germline V gene lookup returns CDR1 SGHRS and CDR2 YFSETQ.

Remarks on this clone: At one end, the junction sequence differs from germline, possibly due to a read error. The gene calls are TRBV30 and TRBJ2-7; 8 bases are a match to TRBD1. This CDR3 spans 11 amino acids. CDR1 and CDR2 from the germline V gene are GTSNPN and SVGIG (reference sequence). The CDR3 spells CAWARTGPISF. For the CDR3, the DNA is TGTGCCTGGGCCCGGACAGGGCCGATCTCCTTC. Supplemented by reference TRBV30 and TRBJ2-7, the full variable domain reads SQTIHQWPATLVQPVGSPLSLECTVEGTSNPNLYWYRQAAGRGLQLLFYSVGIGQISSEVPQNLSASRPQDRQFILSSKKLLLSDSGFYLCAWARTGPISFGPGTRLTVT.